This note documents a single T cell receptor beta chain sequence. Its target antigen remains unknown. No base-level quality is on record; no much larger clone is a single base apart. The sample belongs to a study of Tregs in tolerant kidney transplant recipients (dated by TCRdb to about 2019). About the study as a whole: TCRbeta sequencing was used in the study to identify donor-specific regulatory T cells before combined kidney and bone marrow transplantation, and the identified cells were then tracked after transplant. In a few healthy controls, several methods of expanding Tregs specific for an allogeneic donor were compared by TCRbeta repertoire sequencing. Overall results and qualifications from the work: Because the study included only a small number of patients, the results must be confirmed in larger populations and under other immunosuppression protocols. Biological reproducibility was not directly addressed, though technical replication error appeared minimal. The most biologically relevant and donor-specific TCRbeta repertoire appeared to be identified by expanding Tregs with activated donor B cells.

Genomic DNA was extracted from sorted cells with the QIAGEN DNeasy Blood and Tissue Kit for TCRbeta CDR3 sequencing. High-throughput TCRbeta CDR3 sequencing, which included PCR amplification with bias correction and internal controls, was done commercially through immunoSEQ. The authors' analysis ran thus. Unique productive TCRbeta sequences were defined by CDR3 nucleotide sequence when primers matched and otherwise by CDR3 amino acid sequence together with Vbeta and Jbeta genes. Sorting error was corrected by removing sequences shared between sorted populations at a frequency ratio of 2:1 or less, and the remaining shared sequences were assigned to the higher population. Sequences were defined as donor-reactive when expanded at least 5-fold in CFSE-low cells versus unstimulated cells and present at a frequency of at least 0.01% in CFSE-low cells. Repertoire divergence was quantified by Jensen-Shannon divergence calculated from the top 100 TCRbeta sequences ranked by frequency. For samples with multiple sequencing runs, sorting error was corrected separately for each run before the runs were pooled. This immuneACCESS table, as held by TCRdb, lists in-frame sequences with V and J called but not all clones. Of the missing ones, under half trace to an unresolved V gene in checked studies; the others have no known cause. From that table come the V and J calls and clone size; the DNA was used to work out D and trimming. This sample holds under 100,000 clones; around nine tenths were observed only once. Roughly 5% of the sample rests with the top ten.

Thawed PBMCs were FACS-sorted into unstimulated Tregs (CD4+CD25+CD127-), CD4+ non-Tregs (CD4+CD25-), CD4 cells and CD8 cells. Blood from healthy controls was obtained either from healthy volunteers or as purchased buffy coats. Healthy control blood was processed to PBMCs with a Ficoll density gradient and then cryopreserved, whereas patient PBMCs were collected both before and after transplant. Per the germline V gene (reference sequence), SEHNR is the CDR1 and FQNEAQ is the CDR2. Compared with germline, V lacks 1 base and J lacks 6 bases; bases without a gene match: 6. The CDR3 contains 15 residues, cysteine and phenylalanine counted. Just CDR3 DNA is preserved here, 45 bases in frame from base 1.

Sequenced input: CD8+ T cells from blood. The rearrangement combines TRBV7-9 with TRBJ2-7, with 10 central nucleotides matching TRBD2. The sequence came from a human donor in good health. DNA sequence: TGTGCCAGCAGCTTAGGGGCTAGCGGGGGTGTCGAGCAGTACTTC. Its protein is CASSLGASGGVEQYF. Here the CDR3 is joined to the reference TRBV7-9 and TRBJ2-7 genes, and the full variable domain is: DTGVSQNPRHKITKRGQNVTFRCDPISEHNRLYWYRQTLGQGPEFLTYFQNEAQLEKSRLLSDRFSAERPKGSFSTLEIQRTEQGDSAMYLCASSLGASGGVEQYFGPGTRLTVT.